This T cell receptor (beta chain) was sequenced for a study of T cell clusters in autoimmune cytopenias. This CDR3 is built from 13 residues. The V gene's germline CDR1 is SGHNT and CDR2 YENEEA. TRB was amplified by touch-down multiplex PCR, primer pools A and B combined. TCRdb re-analyzed the multiplex PCR reads; it lists each CDR3 protein once, without DNA. This specimen shows thousands of distinct CDR3 sequences; the ten leading clones hold 4.5% to 6%. With regard to this clonotype: Its specificity is unknown.

TRB was amplified from around 0.25 ug of peripheral blood genomic DNA per sample. Regarding the study as a whole: The T cell clusters came from computational analysis alone and lack functional validation. TRB repertoire shifts in secondary cytopenia and chronic lymphocytic leukemia mostly reflected lymphoma, not autoimmunity.

V gene TRBV11-3 combines with J gene TRBJ2-5. The clonotype originates from a human donor with an autoimmune cytopenia or autoimmune hepatitis (not recorded which). Material: peripheral blood. The CDR3 protein is CASSLGFQETQYF. The full variable domain, with the rest looked up from reference TRBV11-3 and TRBJ2-5, is EAGVVQSPRYKIIEKKQPVAFWCNPISGHNTLYWYLQNLGQGPELLIRYENEEAVDDSQLPKDRFSAERLKGVDSTLKIQPAELGDSAVYLCASSLGFQETQYFGPGTRLLVL.